This T cell receptor beta chain was identified during a study of Tregs in tolerant kidney transplant recipients. Overall study results and limits: Few patients were studied, so findings need validation in larger groups. No direct test of biological reproducibility was done here.

Generated by immunoSEQ multiplex PCR, the TCRdb table keeps only in-frame clones and is missing some. The top ten clones hold around 0.6% of a sample with some 240,000 clones, more than 65% of them seen once. CD4+CD25+CD127- Tregs, CD4+CD25- non-Tregs, CD4 and CD8 cells were sorted. Comments on this clone: Its target is not known.

V lost 3 bases and J 0 bases, leaving 5 bases between the germline ends. This CDR3 is built from 14 residues. CDR1 SGHDN and CDR2 FVKESK come from the germline V gene. The clonotype comes from a human donor in good health. The V and J genes are TRBV14 and TRBJ2-2; D call uncertain. Sequencing used CD4+ T cells from blood. The DNA of the CDR3 is TGTGCCAGCAGCCAGCCGACGAACACCGGGGAGCTGTTTTTT. As protein: CASSQPTNTGELFF.